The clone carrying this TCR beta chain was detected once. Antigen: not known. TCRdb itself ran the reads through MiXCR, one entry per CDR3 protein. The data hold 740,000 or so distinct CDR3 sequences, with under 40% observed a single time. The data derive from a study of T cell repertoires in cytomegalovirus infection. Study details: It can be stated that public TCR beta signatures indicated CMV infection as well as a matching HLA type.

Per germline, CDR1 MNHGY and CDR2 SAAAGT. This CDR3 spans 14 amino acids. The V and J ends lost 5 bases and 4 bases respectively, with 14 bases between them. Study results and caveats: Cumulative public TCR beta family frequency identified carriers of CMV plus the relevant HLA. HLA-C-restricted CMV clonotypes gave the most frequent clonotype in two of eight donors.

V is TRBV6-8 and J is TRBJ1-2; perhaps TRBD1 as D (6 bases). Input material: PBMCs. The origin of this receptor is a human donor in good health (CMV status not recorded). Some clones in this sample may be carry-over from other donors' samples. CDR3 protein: CASSREGGSYGYTF. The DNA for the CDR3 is TGTGCCAGCAGTCGCGAGGGGGGGTCCTATGGCTACACCTTC.